This T cell receptor (beta chain) was retrieved from a study of CD8 T cells in ankylosing spondylitis. Quantitative 5'-RACE was performed with molecular barcodes, and it yielded the TCR beta libraries. TCRdb re-derived calls from the 5' RACE reads in MiXCR, one entry per CDR3 protein. The sample contains about 130,000 distinct CDR3 sequences, approximately 10% of which appear only once. Regarding the study as a whole: Some of these motif variants have turned up before, in reports on reactive arthritis synovial fluid and blood.

The germline gives CDR1 LNHNV, CDR2 YYDKDF (reference sequence). The CDR3 is 16 residues long. Trimming shortened V by 4 bases and J by 7 bases, and 19 bases separated the two germline ends. This clonotype was picked up many times. Its antigen is unknown. The source of this sequence is a female donor with ankylosing spondylitis or in good health (not recorded which). The chain uses TRBV15 and TRBJ1-4; D call uncertain. Sequenced sample: blood, either unsorted or a sorted T cell fraction (not recorded which). CDR3 sequence reads: CATSIEGWSSGEKLFF. CDR3 DNA: TGTGCCACCAGCATAGAAGGATGGTCGAGTGGTGAAAAACTGTTTTTT.